The entry that follows covers one T cell receptor beta chain sequence. Antigen: not known. This entry is derived from a study of blood T cells in healthy people across ages. The study's findings and limits: Changes in expanded clonotypes were possibly confounded, as the CMV status of donors was unknown.

A J-beta primer mix and a sample-barcoded 5' primer were used in a second PCR of roughly 7 to 12 cycles. Each cDNA molecule, via a template-switch adaptor with 12 random nucleotides, was tagged. TCRdb re-called the 5' RACE reads through MiXCR, storing one row per CDR3 protein. The data contain about 1,000,000 distinct CDR3 sequences, less than 50% of them seen just once; the ten biggest clones take up under 20%. The sample, approximately 10 milliliters of peripheral blood, was drawn from each donor. Isolated per sample were at least 6 million PBMCs. The CDR3 has 15 amino acids. V was pared by 4 bases and J by 2 bases, with 15 bases between. Germline lookup yields CDR1 DFQATT and CDR2 SNEGSKA (reference sequence).

The clonotype originates from a woman aged 55 to 70 in good health. What was sequenced was blood. This chain connects TRBV20-1 to TRBJ1-5, with a possible D match to TRBD1 (6 bases). The CDR3 DNA reads TGCAGTGCTACCAGTGGGGGCTCTGGCAATCAGCCCCAGCATTTT. Translated: CSATSGGSGNQPQHF.